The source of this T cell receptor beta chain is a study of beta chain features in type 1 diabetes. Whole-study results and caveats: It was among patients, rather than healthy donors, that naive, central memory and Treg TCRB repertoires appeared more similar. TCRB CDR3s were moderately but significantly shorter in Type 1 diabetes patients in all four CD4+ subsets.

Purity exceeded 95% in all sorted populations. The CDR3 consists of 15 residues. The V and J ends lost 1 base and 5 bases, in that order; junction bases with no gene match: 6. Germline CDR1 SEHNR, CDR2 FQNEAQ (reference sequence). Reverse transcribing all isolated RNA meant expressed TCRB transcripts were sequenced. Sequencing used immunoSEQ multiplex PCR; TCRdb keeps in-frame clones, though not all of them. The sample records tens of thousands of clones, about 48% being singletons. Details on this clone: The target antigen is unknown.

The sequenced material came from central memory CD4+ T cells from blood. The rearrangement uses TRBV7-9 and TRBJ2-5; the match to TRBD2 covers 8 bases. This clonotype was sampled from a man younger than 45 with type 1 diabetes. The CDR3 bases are TGTGCCAGCAGCTTAGAGGGGCGGGAGGAGGAGACCCAGTACTTC. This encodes CASSLEGREEETQYF.